This T cell receptor beta chain was profiled in a study of cytomegalovirus exposure and HLA in healthy donors. Findings and caveats of the study: Association with HLA alleles at 0.05 false discovery rate was found for about 17,000 TCR beta sequences in a later analysis. The HLA-A and HLA-B alleles of most subjects were reportedly predicted accurately from TCR beta sequences. Follow-up analysis later connected one missense variant in DCLRE1C with trimming of TCR beta V- and J-genes.

Germline V gives CDR1 LNHDA, CDR2 SQIVND (reference sequence). This CDR3 contains 18 residues. J was trimmed by 3 bases and V by 5 bases; bases with no gene match: 15. In the PCR, 60 Vbeta and 13 Jbeta primers were used. Only in-frame clones appear in the TCRdb table, and some are missing; sequencing was by immunoSEQ multiplex PCR. Here the sample spans more than 90,000 clones, 77% being singletons. Notes on this clone: Its antigen is undetermined.

J is TRBJ1-5 and V is TRBV19; 8 positions agree with TRBD1. The sequenced material came from PBMCs. The TCR sequence derives from a man aged 45 to 65 in good health and CMV-seropositive. CDR3 nucleotides: TGTGCCAGTAGTGGACAGGGTTCACCAAGTGGGGTCAATCAGCCCCAGCATTTT. Protein: CASSGQGSPSGVNQPQHF.